This TCR beta chain comes out of a study of blood T cells in healthy people across ages. A second PCR of roughly 7 to 11 cycles used a sample-barcoded 5' primer and a J-beta primer mix. TCRdb processed the 5' RACE reads anew with MiXCR; each CDR3 protein has one entry. This table holds approximately 490,000 distinct CDR3 sequences, 24% found once. Germline V gene lookup returns CDR1 DFQATT and CDR2 SNEGSKA (reference sequence). The CDR3 has 14 residues. Germline trimming cut 4 bases from V and 6 bases from J; bases unmatched to any gene: 8. There are many counts of this clonotype. These data were likewise used in another study, on T cells of mothers and their children.

The sequence was obtained from a boy aged 5-17 years in good health. V is TRBV20-1 and J is TRBJ1-4; 7 bases align to TRBD1. Sequences were obtained from blood. In nucleotides, the CDR3 is TGCAGTGCTACCCCGGAAGGGGGCGATGAAAAACTGTTTTTT. It is translated as CSATPEGGDEKLFF.